The rows below give T cell receptor beta chains drawn from one sample of a study of metastatic and nonmetastatic thyroid tumors. TCRdb reassembled clones from the PCR reads with MiXCR. The sample lists roughly 15,000 clones, approximately 30% occurring once. The sequenced sample consisted of tumor tissue. These receptors were collected from a female donor with papillary thyroid cancer or a benign thyroid nodule (not recorded which). Some clones in this sample may be carry-over from other donors' samples. CDR3s include the opening cysteine and the closing phenylalanine or tryptophan. The D gene is left open where the match is weak. Some rows have no size entry. The others give once, few or many, or a class for an expanded clone.

CDR3 | DNA | J | V | length | D | size
CSVDMVLGEQYF | TGCAGCGTTGACATGGTGCTCGGCGAGCAGTACTTC | TRBJ2-7 | TRBV29-1 | 12 | - | few
CAISDHGANVLTF | TGTGCCATCAGCGATCATGGAGCCAACGTCCTGACTTTC | TRBJ2-6 | TRBV10-3 | 13 | - | medium-sized
CASSLGRGGLDEQYF | TGCGCCAGCAGCTTGGGACGGGGGGGCCTCGACGAGCAGTACTTC | TRBJ2-7 | TRBV5-1 | 15 | TRBD2 | -
CASRPTGANYGYTF | TGTGCCAGCAGACCCACAGGGGCCAACTATGGCTACACCTTC | TRBJ1-2 | TRBV6-1 | 14 | TRBD1 | medium-sized
CASLRTDSNQLHHF | TGTGCCAGCCTAAGGACAGATAGCAATCAGCTCCATCATTTT | TRBJ1-5 | TRBV6-1 | 14 | - | -
CASSMIRDKGKGEQYF | TGTGCCAGTAGTATGATTCGGGACAAAGGTAAAGGGGAGCAGTACTTC | TRBJ2-7 | TRBV19 | 16 | - | many
CASSQGLLLPHPYEQYF | TGTGCCAGCAGCCAGGGACTTCTCTTACCCCATCCCTACGAGCAGTACTTC | TRBJ2-7 | TRBV9 | 17 | - | few
CASRGSGGSTDTQYF | TGCGCCAGTCGCGGATCCGGTGGCAGCACAGATACGCAGTATTTT | TRBJ2-3 | TRBV5-1 | 15 | - | -
CASSPDSSPNEQFF | TGTGCCAGCAGTCCAGACTCAAGCCCCAATGAGCAGTTCTTC | TRBJ2-1 | TRBV12-3/TRBV12-4 | 14 | - | many
CASSESKGVHEQYF | TGCGCCAGCAGTGAGTCGAAGGGTGTCCACGAGCAGTACTTC | TRBJ2-7 | TRBV10-2 | 14 | - | few
CASSLDQMTADTQYF | TGTGCCAGCAGCTTAGACCAAATGACAGCAGATACGCAGTATTTT | TRBJ2-3 | TRBV11-3 | 15 | - | many
CASSYDRELTYEQYF | TGTGCCAGCAGTTACGACAGGGAACTTACCTACGAGCAGTACTTC | TRBJ2-7 | TRBV6-5 | 15 | TRBD1 | few
CSASGTGGMSYNSPLHF | TGCAGTGCTAGCGGGACAGGGGGCATGTCCTATAATTCACCCCTCCACTTT | TRBJ1-6 | TRBV20-1 | 17 | TRBD1 | -
CASSQDHGRTYEQYF | TGTGCCAGCAGCCAAGATCACGGACGGACCTACGAGCAGTACTTC | TRBJ2-7 | TRBV4-2 | 15 | - | few
CASSLGVGVYEQYF | TGTGCCAGCAGCTTAGGGGTCGGGGTCTACGAGCAGTACTTC | TRBJ2-7 | TRBV7-2 | 14 | - | many
CASNQVFLDSGNTIYF | TGTGCCAGCAACCAAGTGTTCCTGGACTCTGGAAACACCATATATTTT | TRBJ1-3 | TRBV3-1 | 16 | - | -
CASRAQGGACEQYF | TGTGCCAGCAGAGCACAGGGAGGTGCCTGCGAGCAGTACTTC | TRBJ2-7 | TRBV6-1 | 14 | - | -
CASSQTGRRTDTQYF | TGTGCCAGCAGCCAAACGGGAAGAAGGACAGATACGCAGTATTTT | TRBJ2-3 | TRBV12-3/TRBV12-4 | 15 | - | few
CASSTPSGVGQYF | TGTGCCAGCAGTACCCCAAGTGGGGTGGGGCAGTATTTT | TRBJ2-3 | TRBV12-3/TRBV12-4 | 13 | - | few
CASSSTYVDSSYEQYF | TGTGCCAGCAGCTCTACTTACGTGGACAGCTCCTACGAGCAGTACTTC | TRBJ2-7 | TRBV7-9 | 16 | - | medium-sized
CASLVDRGAVEQYF | TGTGCCAGCCTCGTAGATAGGGGGGCGGTCGAGCAGTACTTC | TRBJ2-7 | TRBV7-8 | 14 | - | -
CASRRDRANQPQHF | TGTGCCAGCAGACGGGACAGGGCCAATCAGCCCCAGCATTTT | TRBJ1-5 | TRBV27 | 14 | TRBD1 | few
CASSLTGGRYTEAFF | TGTGCCAGCAGCTTGACAGGGGGCCGATACACTGAAGCTTTCTTT | TRBJ1-1 | TRBV7-2 | 15 | TRBD1 | -
CASSLASGGALYNEQFF | TGTGCCAGCAGTCTTGCGAGCGGGGGGGCCCTCTACAATGAGCAGTTCTTC | TRBJ2-1 | TRBV6-1 | 17 | TRBD2 | -
CASSPSGSGYTF | TGTGCCAGCAGCCCCTCAGGGTCTGGCTACACCTTC | TRBJ1-2 | TRBV11-3 | 12 | - | -
CTSSIRTSINQPQHF | TGTACCAGTAGTATCCGCACCTCCATCAATCAGCCCCAGCATTTT | TRBJ1-5 | TRBV19 | 15 | - | few
CASSFPLTSGSTDTQYF | TGTGCCAGCAGTTTCCCCCTGACTAGCGGAAGCACAGATACGCAGTATTTT | TRBJ2-3 | TRBV28 | 17 | TRBD2 | medium-sized
CASSDRGGTNEKLFF | TGTGCCAGCAGTGACAGGGGAGGAACTAATGAAAAACTGTTTTTT | TRBJ1-4 | TRBV2 | 15 | - | many
CAWQGPSSGNTIYF | TGTGCCTGGCAGGGGCCGAGCTCTGGAAACACCATATATTTT | TRBJ1-3 | TRBV30 | 14 | - | -
CSASYVGLDEQYF | TGCAGTGCTAGTTACGTAGGGTTAGACGAGCAGTACTTC | TRBJ2-7 | TRBV20-1 | 13 | - | few
CASSPPRGETNYGYTF | TGTGCCAGCAGTCCCCCCCGCGGAGAGACAAACTATGGCTACACCTTC | TRBJ1-2 | TRBV6-1 | 16 | - | medium-sized
CASTTLAGGYNEQFF | TGTGCCAGCACCACGCTAGCGGGAGGGTACAATGAGCAGTTCTTC | TRBJ2-1 | TRBV11-1 | 15 | TRBD2 | medium-sized
CASSRLAGYEQYF | TGTGCCAGCAGCCGACTAGCGGGCTACGAGCAGTACTTC | TRBJ2-7 | TRBV3-1 | 13 | TRBD2 | many
CASSDSLIEAFF | TGTGCCAGCAGTGATTCCCTCATCGAAGCTTTCTTT | TRBJ1-1 | TRBV25-1 | 12 | - | few
CASSPIDQPHYYEQYF | TGTGCCAGCTCACCAATAGATCAACCCCACTACTACGAGCAGTACTTC | TRBJ2-7 | TRBV18 | 16 | - | -
CASSRAQGGGNEKLFF | TGTGCCAGCAGTCGCGCTCAAGGGGGGGGTAACGAAAAACTGTTTTTT | TRBJ1-4 | TRBV4-2 | 16 | - | -
CSARGDRGRTSPLHF | TGCAGTGCTAGAGGAGACAGGGGGCGGACTTCGCCCCTCCACTTT | TRBJ1-6 | TRBV20-1 | 15 | TRBD1 | once
CASSLTGGSEKLFF | TGTGCCAGCAGCTTGACGGGGGGATCGGAAAAACTGTTTTTT | TRBJ1-4 | TRBV7-9 | 14 | - | many
CASSSSGFFYEQYF | TGTGCCAGCAGCTCGAGCGGCTTCTTCTACGAGCAGTACTTC | TRBJ2-7 | TRBV13 | 14 | - | -